This T cell receptor beta chain was captured by sequencing in a study of blood T cell repertoires in COVID-19. Overall study context: Italy, Spain and the United States were the sources of the convalescent and acute COVID-19 samples.

Data came from immunoSEQ multiplex PCR; TCRdb stores just in-frame clones and leaves some out. The sample records some 100,000 clones, over 80% being singletons. This CDR3 is built from 10 residues. Deletions cut 6 bases from V and 5 bases from J, with 7 bases between. The germline CDR1 and CDR2 sequences are SQVTM and ANQGSEA. The sample comprised peripheral blood. J is TRBJ2-5 and V is TRBV29-1, with a tentative D call TRBD1 (6 bases). The source is a woman aged 55-70 years with acute or convalescent COVID-19. CDR3 sequence: CSVRGETQYF. The CDR3 region has the DNA TGCAGCGTGAGGGGGGAGACCCAGTACTTC.